Given below is one T cell receptor (beta chain) in context. Its cognate antigen has yet to be identified. Base qualities were left out, and no much larger clone turns up one base away. Trimming takes 6 bases from V and 3 bases from J, and the germline ends sit 12 bases apart. The cysteine opens and the phenylalanine closes a CDR3 of 13 amino acids. Of the read, only the CDR3 DNA is kept; its 39 bases are in frame from base 1. The CDR3 regions of human TCRbeta chains were subjected to immunosequencing. Under the source paper's analysis protocol: Repertoire TCRs were checked for matches against a reference library of SARS-CoV-2-specific TCRs that had been generated using the MIRA antigen-specificity platform. Breadth meant the fraction of unique TCRs that were SARS-CoV-2-associated, whereas depth meant the fraction of total T cells that were SARS-CoV-2-associated. Each spike-specific TCR was assigned to its reactive spike region and to a CD4 or CD8 class using the MIRA data. Log10-transformed breadth and depth values were compared by one-way ANOVA with Sidak's multiple comparisons tests. In its TCRdb copy, this immuneACCESS table keeps in-frame sequences only and misses some clones. Where compared with another copy, unresolved V genes explain less than half of these, and the others have no known cause. The DNA gave D and trimming, while V, J and clone size come from that table. In all, the sample holds 200,000 or so clones, and 90% to 95% of those were seen once. The ten largest clones take up over 7.5% of the sample.

This record belongs to a study of T cell responses to AZD1222 COVID-19 vaccine (dated by TCRdb to the early 2020s). Describing the broader study: AZD1222 recipients with second doses at about 4 weeks or about 12 weeks were pooled, because spike-specific TCR depth and breadth did not differ between schedules. Trial participants were enrolled by age into 18-55, 56-69 and 70-plus year subgroups, with around 150, 28 and 57 TCR-sequenced participants respectively. TCR sequencing was performed for roughly 250 trial participants, of whom approximately 200 were given two doses of AZD1222 and 26 were given two doses of MenACWY control vaccine. What the authors observed across the whole study: Only 5 to 7 AZD1222 recipients were SARS-CoV-2 seropositive at baseline, limiting conclusions about previously exposed vaccinees. The vaccine-associated CD4 TCRs covered the entire spike protein, and the dominant responses fell in regions 160-218 and 743-854. After two AZD1222 doses, spike-specific TCR breadth and depth were significantly higher than at day 0 and than in MenACWY recipients. The 56-69-year group was small, and its depth increase did not reach significance, likely because of low power. Epitopes outside the regions mutated in the B.1.351 and B.1.1.7 variants were reportedly recognized by nearly half of the unique spike-specific TCRs. Because no samples from the day 14 peak response were available, repertoires could be characterized only after the peak T cell response. Participants were mostly white British and included more females than males, and it was suggested by the authors that clonal diversity may have been underestimated.

What the time point label conveys for this sample: baseline before first vaccination. The vaccinee samples were drawn from two UK trials, COV001 and COV002, one of which was a single-blind randomized controlled phase 2/3 trial testing AZD1222 (ChAdOx1 nCoV-19) in healthy adults. For TCRbeta chain sequencing, PBMC samples were collected from trial participants at day 0 and at day 28 after the second dose. The clonotype was recovered from an adult in good health. The source was peripheral blood, collected on day 0 of AZD1222 vaccination. Rearrangement joined TRBV12-3 or TRBV12-4 to TRBJ2-7, with the D gene not clear enough to name. DNA sequence: TGTGCCAGCAGGGACCACACAGACTACGAGCAGTACTTC. The translation is CASRDHTDYEQYF.